This T cell receptor beta chain emerged from a study of cytomegalovirus exposure and HLA in healthy donors listed by TCRdb under 2017. Regarding the complete study: According to an earlier analysis of several hundred of the donors, some 170 million T cells yielded 117 million unique TCR beta sequences and about 300 Gb of sequence data. Roughly 300 gigabases of sequencing data and tens of millions of unique TCR sequences were included in an early release covering roughly 600 HLA-typed donors. Of the 350 to 450 genotyped donors, about 80% fell in the genetic ancestry cluster associated with self-reported Caucasian donors. The aim of the study was to test whether cataloging public T cell receptors could identify signatures of past pathogen exposure. The study profiled the T cell repertoires of hundreds of subjects by immunosequencing and related them to cytomegalovirus serostatus. In addition to the first cohort of approximately 650 subjects, a separate validation cohort of 130 or so different subjects was used. High-throughput TCR immunosequencing, statistical association of individual TCRs with disease status, and machine learning were combined to predict cytomegalovirus infection status. In a later analysis, previously published TCR beta repertoires from more than 500 donors were re-analyzed and high-resolution HLA genotyping was added so that TCR occurrence patterns could be studied. Rather than drawing on any new phenotypic data, the later analysis identified candidate immune exposures from TCR beta sequences and the way those sequences occurred across donors. To decide whether each TCR beta V gene segment behaved as functional or pseudogenic, an earlier analysis of approximately 590 of the donors relied on high-throughput TCR beta sequencing. Donor age, sex, ethnicity and CMV serostatus were compiled alongside the repertoire data. In a later genetic analysis, genome-wide SNP genotypes for 398 of the 666 donors were used, and that subset was treated as a discovery cohort. Every repertoire in the discovery cohort had been generated on one and the same sequencing platform. HLA typing included class I and class II loci at four-digit resolution. Typing coverage differed by locus: A, B, C, DRB1 and DQB1 were typed in roughly 620-630 donors, DQA1 in about 500, DPA1 in roughly 590, and DPB1 in approximately 450. About 5 DR-DQ haplotypes were handled as single units for association and clustering, since linkage in the cohort was strong. Across under 500 genotyped donors of the cohort, an average of approximately 220,000 unique TCR beta nucleotide sequences per donor were sequenced, and roughly a sixth of those sequences were non-productive. What the work shows at the level of the full study, not this receptor alone: Compared with equally common non-associated chains, HLA-associated TCR beta chains in a later analysis were more clonally expanded and had lower generation probabilities. In the study, roughly 160 TCR beta chains were listed as associated with cytomegalovirus. V-gene and J-gene trimming of TCR beta chains was associated with a missense DCLRE1C variant in a later genetic analysis, and the association was replicated in an independent cohort. In a later analysis, most CMV-associated TCR beta chains were found to appear HLA-restricted, with HLA associations seemingly driven largely by CMV exposure. Cytomegalovirus status was reported to be diagnosed by the classifier with high specificity and sensitivity in both the original and validation cohorts. A further reported finding was that TCR beta sequences accurately predicted the HLA-A and HLA-B alleles for most subjects in the first cohort. A later analysis reported that several top co-occurrence clusters appeared linked to parvovirus B19, influenza, CMV and Epstein-Barr virus. The authors suggested that the approach could potentially be extended to other disease states and immunological phenotypes. Presence/absence analyses assumed roughly uniform sequencing depth across donors, an assumption that may not hold. In an earlier analysis of some 500 of the donors, most TCR beta V segments appeared in productive rearrangements about 87% or about 30% of the time, broadly matching IMGT annotations. Because counts were too low, 15 to 20 rarely observed V segments, including chromosome 9 orphons, were excluded from the earlier analysis of 587 of the donors. Because HLA typing was unavailable for some donors at each locus, only the typed subset was used in association tests. Most TCR sequences were seen in very few donors, while some public TCRs were found in many individuals. The cohort was sequenced for TCR beta chains only, and without alpha or paired-chain data the features that could be detected were limited. In a later analysis, some 18,000 TCR beta sequences were associated with specific HLA alleles at a false discovery rate of 0.05. In vitro tests confirmed that a few of the cytomegalovirus-associated TCR beta chains recognize cytomegalovirus antigens. According to a later genetic analysis, donors in an Asian-associated ancestry cluster had fewer N-insertions in productive TCRs than the approximately 700-donor mean. The sequencing pipeline was judged likely to have produced a cluster of highly shared sequence variants as a technical artifact. Linkage disequilibrium might explain the correlated functional status among segregating V segments, but an unknown experimental factor could not be ruled out. Assigning TCR associations to individual alleles was difficult when HLA alleles, especially DR and DQ, strongly co-occurred. A later analysis found that TCR association rates varied across HLA loci, with DRB1 alleles showing the most associated TCRs and HLA-C alleles the fewest. The only immune exposure information available for the cohort was CMV serostatus. Some IMGT-functional V segments, including TRBV6-2 and TRBV6-3, could not be distinguished by the 87-base-pair reads and were therefore excluded.

The protocol used for the library was the immunoSEQ multiplex PCR assay. A mixture of 60 forward primers for TCR Vbeta segments and 13 reverse primers for TCR Jbeta segments was used in the multiplex PCR. A multiplex PCR assay on genomic DNA amplified the CDR3 region of rearranged TCR beta genes. The amplified TCR beta libraries were sequenced on the Illumina HiSeq System as 87-base-pair reads. Processing in the source paper ran as follows. A later analysis counted approximately 76 million unique TCR beta chains across the 550 to 750 repertoires, and 10 million to 12 million of these chains were shared by at least two donors. Raw reads were error-corrected and collapsed into unique sequences with a nearest-neighbor algorithm that merged closely related sequences to remove PCR and sequencing errors. To assign V, D and J gene segments, CDR3 sequences were aligned to IMGT reference sequences. For a sequence to be retained, at least a six-nucleotide match to both a V gene segment and a J gene segment was required. Rearrangements were called productive when the CDR3 lacked stop codons and stayed in frame with V and J; all others were non-productive. Following IMGT convention, CDR3 was defined as the stretch from the second conserved V-encoded cysteine to the conserved J-encoded phenylalanine. The earlier analysis of about 530 of the donors excluded any sequence lacking an unambiguous match to a single V gene segment. In an earlier analysis of 587 of the donors, V segments were called functional above 56.7% productive rearrangements and were called segregating when the between-donor standard deviation exceeded 5%. A statistical classification framework was built to diagnose cytomegalovirus status from the catalog of TCR beta chain sequences. V and J gene assignment, in a later analysis, came from comparing TCR nucleotide sequences with IMGT/GENE-DB human TR gene sequences. In a later analysis, CDR3 sequences and most-parsimonious VDJ recombination scenarios were assigned using the TCRdist pipeline. In a later analysis, every TCR beta chain was defined by the combination of its CDR3 amino acid sequence and its V-gene family, and reads without a unique V-gene family were dropped. In a later analysis, around 650 highly shared, low-generation-probability nucleotide sequences were removed to address suspected cross-contamination and a sequencing artifact. In a later analysis, a clonal expansion index was calculated for each public chain from normalized within-repertoire ranks of inferred template counts. In a later analysis, generation probabilities were computed using a VDJ recombination model fitted to out-of-frame rearrangements, and the results were checked against IGoR. Hypergeometric tests were used in a later analysis to score TCR-TCR, TCR-HLA and TCR-CMV co-occurrence, with a repertoire-size bias correction applied to the TCR pairs. False discovery rates were estimated in a later analysis by permuting HLA or CMV assignments 20 times. In a later analysis, co-occurring TCRs were grouped using DBSCAN, and TCRdist sequence similarity was added for clustering within HLA-allele-positive subsets. For co-occurrence clustering, repertoires with fewer than 30,000 or more than 120,000 public chains were excluded, along with roughly 5 repertoires with anomalous nucleotide sharing. TCRdb's version of the immuneACCESS table is confined to in-frame rearrangements and falls short of the full clone set. An unresolved V gene accounts for under half of the shortfall where checked; the remainder is of unknown origin. V, J and clone size are those of that table, while D and trimming were read from the DNA. The table for this sample lists under 200,000 clones; roughly 80% of them were counted only once. The ten largest clonotypes hold roughly 0.5% of the sample.

The cohort comprised 550 to 700 healthy bone marrow donors. All cohort members were sampled while nominally healthy, although unrecorded immune exposures were likely present. The donor was CMV seronegative and was included in the group of 352 seronegative cohort members. A peripheral blood sample was collected from each donor, and TCR beta sequencing was performed on peripheral blood mononuclear cells. The Qiagen DNeasy Blood Extraction Kit was used to extract genomic DNA from the blood cell samples. CDR1 SGHTA and CDR2 FQGNSA were looked up in the germline V gene. The CDR3 numbers 13 residues from cysteine through phenylalanine. The retained sequence is limited to the CDR3, 39 bases, with the frame set at the first base. Trimming takes 4 bases from V and 3 bases from J, and the germline ends sit 9 bases apart. A word on this clone: No cognate antigen has been identified for it. No base quality information exists; no much larger clone differs at one position.

Specimen: PBMCs. The chain employs TRBV7-2 and TRBJ1-1, and the D gene may be TRBD1, 6 bases matching. The receptor was derived from a woman between 45 and 60 years old in good health and CMV-seronegative. The DNA sequence follows: TGTGCCAGCAGCTCCGGACAGTACACTGAAGCTTTCTTT. Its protein product is CASSSGQYTEAFF.